The next 2 T cell receptor beta chains were all read from a single sample in a study of T cells in Graves' hyperthyroidism and ophthalmopathy. Researchers amplified the TCR beta CDR3 regions from RNA transcripts. The HTBI set primed first-round TCR CDR3 RT-PCR. One entry per CDR3 protein, called by TCRdb with MiXCR from the multiplex PCR reads. In the table there are 640,000 or so distinct CDR3 sequences, more than 13% of which are singletons. Sequenced sample: blood. The receptors come from a woman younger than 30 with Graves' ophthalmopathy.

This clonotype was seen many times. The chain links TRBV3-1 to TRBJ1-1, with D hard to call. Trimming removed 0 bases at V and 1 base at J, with 6 bases between. The CDR3 extends over 14 amino acids. Per the germline V gene, CDR1 is LGHDT and CDR2 is YNNKEL (reference sequence). CDR3 DNA: TGTGCCAGCAGCCAAGATAGTGGGAACACTGAAGCTTTCTTT. Translated: CASSQDSGNTEAFF.

About this clonotype: This sequence may be a read error, since a much larger clone differs from it by one base. CDR3 protein: CASSPRLLTGSYEQYF. Written as DNA, the CDR3 is TGTGCCAGCTCACCACGACTATTGACAGGGAGCTACGAGCAGTACTTC. J is TRBJ2-7 and V is TRBV18; 7 nucleotides agree with TRBD1. The ends lost 1 base at V and 3 bases at J; junction bases unmatched: 9. Germline lookup yields CDR1 KGHSH and CDR2 LQKENI. The CDR3 length is 16 residues. Full variable domain (rest looked up from reference TRBV18 and TRBJ2-7): NAGVMQNPRHLVRRRGQEARLRCSPMKGHSHVYWYRQLPEEGLKFMVYLQKENIIDESGMPKERFSAEFPKEGPSILRIQQVVRGDSAAYFCASSPRLLTGSYEQYFGPGTRLTVT.